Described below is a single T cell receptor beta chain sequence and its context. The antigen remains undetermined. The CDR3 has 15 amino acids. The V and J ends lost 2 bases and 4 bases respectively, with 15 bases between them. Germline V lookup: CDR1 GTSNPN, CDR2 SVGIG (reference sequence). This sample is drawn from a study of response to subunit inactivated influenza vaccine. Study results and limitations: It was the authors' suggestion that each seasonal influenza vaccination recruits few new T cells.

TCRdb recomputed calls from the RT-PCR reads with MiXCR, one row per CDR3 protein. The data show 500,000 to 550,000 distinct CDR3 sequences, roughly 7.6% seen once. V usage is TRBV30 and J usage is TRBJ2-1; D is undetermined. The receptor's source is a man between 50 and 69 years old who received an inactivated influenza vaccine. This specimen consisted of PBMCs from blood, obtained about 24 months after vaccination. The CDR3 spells CAWSPPSGHYNEQFF. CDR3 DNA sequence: TGTGCCTGGAGTCCGCCCTCGGGCCATTACAATGAGCAGTTCTTC.